This TCR beta chain was found in a study of Ad26.COV2.S vaccination and SARS-CoV-2 variants. Whole-study context: This donor came from the COV1001 trial of Ad26.COV2.S.

Specified treatment: some 20 received Ad26.COV2.S at low or high dose, single or two shots; five or six received placebo; per-sample allocation not given. Sampling was performed 63 days after the first vaccine or placebo injection. Profiled with immunoSEQ multiplex PCR; TCRdb holds only in-frame clones, not every one. This sample has about 400,000 clones, with 83% found just once. V lost 6 bases and J lost 7, with 12 bases in between. The CDR3 contains 12 residues. Notes on the study in general: After vaccination, reports described spike-specific CD8+ and CD4+ T cell responses as showing substantial breadth.

This clone was recorded a few times. Antigen unknown. The V call is TRBV12-3 or TRBV12-4, the J call TRBJ1-1; no definite D call. Sample: peripheral blood, taken in a trial of Ad26.COV2.S vaccine versus placebo. The TCR comes from a person aged 18-60 years who received the Ad26.COV2.S COVID-19 vaccine or a placebo. The CDR3 DNA follows: TGTGCCAGCAGCACCTGGAAGGGTGAAGCTTTCTTT. Translation gives CASSTWKGEAFF.